Presented here are 10 T cell receptor beta chains from one specimen sequenced in a study of T cells in localized non-small cell lung cancer. Sequencing was performed with immunoSEQ multiplex PCR; in TCRdb, only in-frame clones are kept and a portion is missing. The sample has about 52,000 clones; over 60% are singletons. Here the sequenced sample was PBMCs, taken before any cancer treatment. These receptors all come from a woman aged 35-75 years with stage II lung adenocarcinoma.

The chain has TRBV15 and TRBJ2-5; D is possibly TRBD1 (5 bases). CDR3 length: 14 amino acids. Trimming removed 5 bases from V and 3 bases from J, with 13 bases in between. Germline loops: CDR1 LNHNV, CDR2 YYDKDF (reference sequence). CDR3 coding DNA: TGTGCCACCAGCGGGGCCGACCGAAAAGAGACCCAGTACTTC. The encoded protein is CATSGADRKETQYF.

The chain is built from TRBV4-1 and TRBJ1-3; TRBD1 matches 11 bases. Unmatched junction bases numbered 8, after V lost 0 bases and J lost 7 bases. Germline CDR1 MGHRA, CDR2 YSYEKL. The CDR3 spans 17 residues. This chain's CDR3 is CASSQDPRTGGWNTIYF. The CDR3, as DNA: TGCGCCAGCAGCCAAGATCCCCGGACAGGGGGCTGGAACACCATATATTTT.

The chain combines TRBV18 with TRBJ2-1, with 8 bases lining up with TRBD1. This CDR3 contains 15 residues. From germline, CDR1 is KGHSH and CDR2 LQKENI. Germline trimming cut 2 bases from V and 8 bases from J; bases unmatched to any gene: 8. DNA for the CDR3: TGTGCCAGCTCACCAGACAGGGGAAAACTGGATGAGCAGTTCTTC. It is translated as CASSPDRGKLDEQFF.

This clone occurred once. J is TRBJ2-5 and V is TRBV28; D tentatively reads TRBD1 or TRBD2 (5 bases each). The CDR3 is made up of 18 amino acids. V lost 4 bases to trimming and J lost 4 bases, with 25 bases between them. The germline V gene encodes CDR1 MDHEN and CDR2 SYDVKM. CDR3 region: CASSSALLGTSWGETQYF. CDR3 DNA: TGTGCCAGCAGTTCTGCCCTCTTGGGGACGTCCTGGGGAGAGACCCAGTACTTC.

Here the CDR3 reads CASSPEGQGYEQYF. CDR3 nucleotides: TGTGCCAGCTCACCAGAGGGACAGGGCTACGAGCAGTACTTC. This chain links TRBV18 with TRBJ2-7, with 9 nucleotides matching TRBD1. CDR1 KGHSH and CDR2 LQKENI come from the germline V gene. CDR3 length: 14 amino acids. V trimming: 2 bases; J trimming: 3 bases; junction bases outside the gene matches: 2. The variable domain in full, with the rest retrieved from reference TRBV18 and TRBJ2-7, is NAGVMQNPRHLVRRRGQEARLRCSPMKGHSHVYWYRQLPEEGLKFMVYLQKENIIDESGMPKERFSAEFPKEGPSILRIQQVVRGDSAAYFCASSPEGQGYEQYFGPGTRLTVT.

The chain carries TRBV7-9 and TRBJ1-1; D not resolved. CDR3 length: 14 residues. Germline V lookup: CDR1 SEHNR, CDR2 FQNEAQ (reference sequence). Trimming left V 1 base short and J 1 base short, with 7 bases between. The CDR3 is CASSLVTANTEAFF. The CDR3 bases are TGTGCCAGCAGCTTAGTCACAGCGAACACTGAAGCTTTCTTT.

This chain uses TRBV30 with TRBJ1-6, with D maybe TRBD1 (6 bases). Looked up from germline, CDR1 is GTSNPN and CDR2 is SVGIG (reference sequence). The CDR3 sequence is 12 residues long. V lost 5 bases and J 7 bases, leaving 9 bases between the germline ends. The CDR3 loop is CAWRDTNSPLHF. DNA for the CDR3: TGTGCCTGGCGGGACACGAATTCACCCCTCCACTTT.

CDR3: CASSHGGQNEKLFF. CDR3 DNA sequence: TGCGCCAGCAGCCACGGAGGGCAGAATGAAAAACTGTTTTTT. This sequence joins TRBV5-1 and TRBJ1-4; D is unresolved. The V end lost 4 bases, the J end lost 5 bases, and 12 bases lay between the germline ends. CDR1 SGHRS and CDR2 YFSETQ come from the germline V gene. CDR3 size: 14 residues.

The CDR3 spells CASSLGTPGGYVTQYF. CDR3 nucleotide sequence: TGTGCCAGCAGCTTAGGTACCCCGGGGGGGTATGTTACGCAGTATTTT. This chain uses TRBV11-1 with TRBJ2-3, with 8 bases lining up with TRBD2. CDR3 length: 16 amino acids. Germline CDR1 is SGHAT and CDR2 is FQDESV (reference sequence). The V and J ends lost 1 base and 8 bases, in that order; junction bases with no gene match: 11.

This rearrangement joins TRBV7-2 to TRBJ1-2; D is undetermined. The ends were cut back, 6 bases at V and 6 bases at J, with 14 bases in the middle. The V gene's germline CDR1 is SGHTA and CDR2 FQGNSA. The CDR3 covers 13 residues. This CDR3 reads CASRKDTEDGYTF. The CDR3 nucleotides read TGTGCCAGCAGAAAAGACACGGAGGATGGCTACACCTTC. Full variable domain (remainder filled in from reference TRBV7-2 and TRBJ1-2): GAGVSQSPSNKVTEKGKDVELRCDPISGHTALYWYRQSLGQGLEFLIYFQGNSAPDKSGLPSDRFSAERTGGSVSTLTIQRTQQEDSAVYLCASRKDTEDGYTFGSGTRLTVV.